This T cell receptor beta chain was observed in a study of breast tumors, draining lymph nodes, adjacent tissues. The table lists this clonotype with many counts. Antigen specificity is unknown. Breast cancer patients provided tissue from their axillary draining lymph nodes. MiXCR, run by TCRdb on the multiplex PCR reads, gives a single entry per CDR3 protein. Found here are approximately 90,000 distinct CDR3 sequences, roughly 30% of them singletons; the top ten hold 8.1%. V lost 8 bases, J lost 3 bases, and 4 bases stayed unmatched. CDR3 size: 14 residues. Germline lookup yields CDR1 SNHLY and CDR2 FYNNEI. Findings of the study overall: Data only fit, rather than demonstrated, lymph node origin of most tumor T cells.

Sequences were obtained from axillary lymph node tissue. This receptor was taken from a female donor with breast cancer. Some clones in this sample may be carry-over from other donors' samples. The chain employs TRBV2 and TRBJ2-7, with 13 positions matching TRBD2. The CDR3 region is CASEGLAGIYEQYF. CDR3 DNA sequence: TGTGCCAGCGAGGGACTAGCGGGGATCTACGAGCAGTACTTC.